Below, 2 T cell receptor beta chains from the same sample are listed, as sequenced in a study of spatial heterogeneity in lung cancer. Study results and caveats: Tracking of tumor mutation counts was seen in expanded intratumoral alpha and beta TCR counts.

Indicated time point: sample taken at primary tumor resection. Their target antigens are unknown. A single record per CDR3 protein comes from TCRdb applying MiXCR to the 5' RACE reads. The sample shows about 13,000 distinct CDR3 sequences, roughly 5.6% of them seen only once. The sequenced sample was lung tumor tissue, obtained at surgery. The receptors were sampled from a female donor with early-stage non-small cell lung cancer.

This clonotype has at least ten counts. This beta chain is an unintended read in a library built for alpha chains; its size means little. The J gene is TRBJ2-7, the V gene TRBV7-8; possibly TRBD1 for D (6 bases). CDR1 is SGHVS, CDR2 FQNEAQ, per germline. This CDR3 has 13 residues. Deletions cut 4 bases from V and 2 bases from J, with 9 bases between. CDR3 residues: CASSWGQAYEQYF. For the CDR3, the DNA is TGTGCCAGCAGCTGGGGACAAGCCTACGAGCAGTACTTC.

This clonotype appeared many times. This beta chain turned up in a library designed for alpha chains; as an off-target read, its abundance says little. The chain carries TRBV11-2 and TRBJ2-7; D may be TRBD2 (5 bases). The CDR3 extends over 15 amino acids. Trimming shortened V by 4 bases and J by 0 bases, and 13 bases separated the two germline ends. CDR1 is SGHAT and CDR2 is FQNNGV in the germline V gene. DNA of the CDR3: TGTGCCAGCAGCTGGCGGGTCGGGGTCTCCTACGAGCAGTACTTC. Protein sequence: CASSWRVGVSYEQYF.